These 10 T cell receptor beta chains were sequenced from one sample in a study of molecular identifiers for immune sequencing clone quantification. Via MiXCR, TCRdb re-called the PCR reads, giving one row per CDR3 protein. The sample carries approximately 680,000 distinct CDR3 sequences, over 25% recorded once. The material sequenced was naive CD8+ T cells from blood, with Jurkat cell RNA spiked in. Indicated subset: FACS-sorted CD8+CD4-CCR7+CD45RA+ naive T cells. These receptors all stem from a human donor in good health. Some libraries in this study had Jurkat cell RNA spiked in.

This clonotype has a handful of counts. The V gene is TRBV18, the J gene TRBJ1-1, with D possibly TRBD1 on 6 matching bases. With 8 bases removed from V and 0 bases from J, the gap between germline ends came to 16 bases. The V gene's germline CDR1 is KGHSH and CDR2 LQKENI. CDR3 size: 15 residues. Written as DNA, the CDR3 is TGTGCCAGCAACGAACGGGACACAATGAACACTGAAGCTTTCTTT. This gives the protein CASNERDTMNTEAFF.

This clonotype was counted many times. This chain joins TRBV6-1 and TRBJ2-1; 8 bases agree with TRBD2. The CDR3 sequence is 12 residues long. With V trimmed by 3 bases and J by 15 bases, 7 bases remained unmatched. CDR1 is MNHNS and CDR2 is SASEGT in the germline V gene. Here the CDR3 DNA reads TGTGCCAGCAGTGATGCCAGCGGGAGCCCGTTCTTC. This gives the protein CASSDASGSPFF.

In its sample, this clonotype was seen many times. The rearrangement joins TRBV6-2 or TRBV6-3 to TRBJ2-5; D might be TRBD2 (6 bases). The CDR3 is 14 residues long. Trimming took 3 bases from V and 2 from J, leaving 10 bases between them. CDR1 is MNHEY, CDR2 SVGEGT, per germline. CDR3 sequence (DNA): TGTGCCAGCAGTTATTTGGGGGGACAAGAGACCCAGTACTTC. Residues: CASSYLGGQETQYF.

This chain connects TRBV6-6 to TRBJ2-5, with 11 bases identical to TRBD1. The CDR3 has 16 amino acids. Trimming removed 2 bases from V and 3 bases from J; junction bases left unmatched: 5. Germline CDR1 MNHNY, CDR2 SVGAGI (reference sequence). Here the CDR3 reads CASSYRWDRGEETQYF. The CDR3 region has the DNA TGTGCCAGCAGTTACCGCTGGGACAGGGGGGAAGAGACCCAGTACTTC.

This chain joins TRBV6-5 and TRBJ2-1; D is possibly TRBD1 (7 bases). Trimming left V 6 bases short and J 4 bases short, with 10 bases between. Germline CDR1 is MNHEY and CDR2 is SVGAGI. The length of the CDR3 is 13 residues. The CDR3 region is CASSRGVYNEQFF. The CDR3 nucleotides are TGTGCCAGCAGCAGGGGGGTTTACAATGAGCAGTTCTTC.

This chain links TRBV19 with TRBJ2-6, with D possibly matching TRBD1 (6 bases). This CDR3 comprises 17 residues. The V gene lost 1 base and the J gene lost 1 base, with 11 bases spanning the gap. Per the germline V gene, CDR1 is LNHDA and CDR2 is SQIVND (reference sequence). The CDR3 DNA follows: TGTGCCAGTAGTATAGGGACCGGGACATCTGGGGCCAACGTCCTGACTTTC. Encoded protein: CASSIGTGTSGANVLTF.

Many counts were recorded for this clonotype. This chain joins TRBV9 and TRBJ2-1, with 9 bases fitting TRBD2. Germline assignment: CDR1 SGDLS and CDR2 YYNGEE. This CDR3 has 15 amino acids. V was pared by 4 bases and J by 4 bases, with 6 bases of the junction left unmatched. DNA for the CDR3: TGTGCCAGCAGCTCTAGCGGGACAGATTACAATGAGCAGTTCTTC. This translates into CASSSSGTDYNEQFF.

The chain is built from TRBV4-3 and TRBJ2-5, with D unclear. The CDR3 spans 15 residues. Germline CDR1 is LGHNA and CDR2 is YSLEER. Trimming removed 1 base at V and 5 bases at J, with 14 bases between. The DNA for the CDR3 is TGCGCCAGCAGCCAAGGGGATAGGGTTGGGGAGACCCAGTACTTC. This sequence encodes CASSQGDRVGETQYF.

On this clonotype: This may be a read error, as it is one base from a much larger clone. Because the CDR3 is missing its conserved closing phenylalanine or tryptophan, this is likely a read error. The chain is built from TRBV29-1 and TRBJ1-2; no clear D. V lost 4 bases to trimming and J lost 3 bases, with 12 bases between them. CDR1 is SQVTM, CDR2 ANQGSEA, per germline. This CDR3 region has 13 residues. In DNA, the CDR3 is TGCAGCGTTGCCGGTCAGACATACTATGGCTACACCCTC. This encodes CSVAGQTYYGYTL.

The CDR3, as DNA: TGTCCGCGACCGGCCGGGGGGCGGTACGAGCAGTACTTC. This encodes CPRPAGGRYEQYF. The rearrangement links TRBV24-1 to TRBJ2-7; possibly TRBD2 for D (7 bases). Per germline, CDR1 KGHDR and CDR2 SFDVKD. CDR3 length: 13 amino acids.